One T cell receptor (beta chain) is described in this entry. The sample belongs to a study of blood T cell repertoires in COVID-19. Turning to the study itself: From T cells, B-cell-depleted T cells, or PBMCs came the material, which was cDNA or gDNA.

Profiled with immunoSEQ multiplex PCR; TCRdb holds only in-frame clones, not every one. Counted here are approximately 68,000 clones, 86% occurring once; the ten biggest clones make up around 13%. Germline CDR1 and CDR2: SNHLY and FYNNEI. The CDR3 runs 11 residues. V dropped 8 bases and J dropped 7 bases, with 11 bases sitting between them. V gene TRBV2 combines with J gene TRBJ2-5; a possible D gene is TRBD2 (7 bases). This receptor was identified in a woman in her sixties or seventies with acute or convalescent COVID-19. Material: peripheral blood. CDR3 sequence (DNA): TGTGCCAGCGGGGGGGCAGGGACCCAGTACTTC. Its translation is CASGGAGTQYF.